The clone carrying this T cell receptor beta chain was counted only a few times. Its cognate antigen is unknown. This specimen belongs to a study of T cell repertoires in cytomegalovirus infection. The wider study: Public TCR beta signatures marked donors with CMV infection and the matching HLA.

TCRdb re-called the reads through MiXCR, storing one row per CDR3 protein. The sample yields about 830,000 distinct CDR3 sequences, roughly 33% seen once. V was cut by 2 bases and J by 9 bases, with 10 bases left in between. Germline CDR1 reads KGHDR; CDR2 reads SFDVKD. The CDR3 has 13 residues. This sample comprised cultured CD8+ T cells from PBMCs, obtained from culture after CMV antigen stimulation. The receptor was isolated from a human donor in good health (CMV status not recorded). Some clones in this sample may be carry-over from other donors' samples. V gene TRBV24-1 combines with J gene TRBJ1-5, with a possible D match to TRBD1 (5 bases). The chain's CDR3 is CATSDSPGGPQHF. The CDR3 coding sequence is TGTGCCACCAGTGATTCCCCGGGGGGGCCCCAGCATTTT.